The 7 T cell receptor beta chains in this list originate from one sample, sequenced in a study of cytomegalovirus exposure and HLA in healthy donors. The PCR made use of 60 Vbeta and 13 Jbeta primers. Data came from immunoSEQ multiplex PCR; TCRdb stores just in-frame clones and leaves some out. The data show about 200,000 clones, approximately 85% seen once. Sequencing was carried out using PBMCs. The receptor set was obtained from a woman in her 50s in good health and CMV-seronegative.

The rearrangement uses TRBV4-2 and TRBJ1-1, with 7 bases that match TRBD1. V lost 1 base to trimming and J lost 4 bases; unmatched junction nucleotides: 3. This CDR3 is 14 amino acids long. Germline CDR1 LGHNA, CDR2 YNFKEQ. CDR3 sequence reads: CASSQGQGGTEAFF. The DNA for the CDR3 is TGTGCCAGCAGCCAAGGACAGGGCGGCACTGAAGCTTTCTTT.

V usage is TRBV6-5 and J usage is TRBJ2-7, with 7 bases matching TRBD2. J was trimmed by 2 bases and V by 4 bases; bases with no gene match: 2. This CDR3 contains 13 residues. Germline CDR1 reads MNHEY; CDR2 reads SVGAGI. The CDR3 is CASSWGLTYEQYF. In DNA form, the CDR3 reads TGTGCCAGCAGTTGGGGACTAACCTACGAGCAGTACTTC.

The chain recombines TRBV15 with TRBJ2-7, with TRBD2 as a possible D gene (5 bases). The CDR3 has 14 amino acids. The ends were cut back, 0 bases at V and 2 bases at J, with 8 bases in the middle. Germline assignment: CDR1 LNHNV and CDR2 YYDKDF (reference sequence). As DNA, the CDR3 is TGTGCCACCAGCAGAGAGTCCGGGACCTACGAGCAGTACTTC. It yields the protein CATSRESGTYEQYF.

The chain is built from TRBV19 and TRBJ1-5; a weak D match, TRBD1 (6 bases). This CDR3 comprises 14 residues. Between the trimmed V and J ends, which lost 2 bases and 7 bases, there was a span of 12 bases. Germline CDR1 LNHDA, CDR2 SQIVND (reference sequence). The DNA of the CDR3 is TGTGCCAGTAGTATACAACAGGGAGGGCAGCCCCAGCATTTT. Translated, it gives CASSIQQGGQPQHF. The full variable domain, its missing parts supplied by reference TRBV19 and TRBJ1-5, is DGGITQSPKYLFRKEGQNVTLSCEQNLNHDAMYWYRQDPGQGLRLIYYSQIVNDFQKGDIAEGYSVSREKKESFPLTVTSAQKNPTAFYLCASSIQQGGQPQHFGDGTRLSIL.

The V gene is TRBV6-1, the J gene TRBJ2-3, with D uncertain. The germline CDR1 and CDR2 sequences are MNHNS and SASEGT. This CDR3 spans 11 amino acids. Between the trimmed V and J ends, which lost 7 bases and 8 bases, there was a span of 10 bases. The CDR3 here is CASMVPRTQYF. The DNA of the CDR3 is TGTGCCAGCATGGTTCCGCGTACGCAGTATTTT.

This chain connects TRBV19 to TRBJ1-1, with D possibly matching TRBD1 (6 bases). V was clipped by 4 bases and J by 6 bases, with 9 bases between them. This CDR3 has 12 residues. From germline, CDR1 is LNHDA and CDR2 SQIVND (reference sequence). The DNA of the CDR3 is TGTGCCAGTAGTAATCAGGGGCCTGAAGCTTTCTTT. It codes for CASSNQGPEAFF. The full variable domain, with the rest looked up from reference TRBV19 and TRBJ1-1, is DGGITQSPKYLFRKEGQNVTLSCEQNLNHDAMYWYRQDPGQGLRLIYYSQIVNDFQKGDIAEGYSVSREKKESFPLTVTSAQKNPTAFYLCASSNQGPEAFFGQGTRLTVV.

This chain links TRBV27 with TRBJ2-3; D call uncertain. Germline assignment: CDR1 MNHEY and CDR2 SMNVEV (reference sequence). This CDR3 spans 15 amino acids. V lost 4 bases, J lost 0 bases, and 11 bases lay in between. The CDR3 here is CASSSLTASTDTQYF. The CDR3 bases are TGTGCCAGCAGTTCCCTTACAGCTAGCACAGATACGCAGTATTTT.